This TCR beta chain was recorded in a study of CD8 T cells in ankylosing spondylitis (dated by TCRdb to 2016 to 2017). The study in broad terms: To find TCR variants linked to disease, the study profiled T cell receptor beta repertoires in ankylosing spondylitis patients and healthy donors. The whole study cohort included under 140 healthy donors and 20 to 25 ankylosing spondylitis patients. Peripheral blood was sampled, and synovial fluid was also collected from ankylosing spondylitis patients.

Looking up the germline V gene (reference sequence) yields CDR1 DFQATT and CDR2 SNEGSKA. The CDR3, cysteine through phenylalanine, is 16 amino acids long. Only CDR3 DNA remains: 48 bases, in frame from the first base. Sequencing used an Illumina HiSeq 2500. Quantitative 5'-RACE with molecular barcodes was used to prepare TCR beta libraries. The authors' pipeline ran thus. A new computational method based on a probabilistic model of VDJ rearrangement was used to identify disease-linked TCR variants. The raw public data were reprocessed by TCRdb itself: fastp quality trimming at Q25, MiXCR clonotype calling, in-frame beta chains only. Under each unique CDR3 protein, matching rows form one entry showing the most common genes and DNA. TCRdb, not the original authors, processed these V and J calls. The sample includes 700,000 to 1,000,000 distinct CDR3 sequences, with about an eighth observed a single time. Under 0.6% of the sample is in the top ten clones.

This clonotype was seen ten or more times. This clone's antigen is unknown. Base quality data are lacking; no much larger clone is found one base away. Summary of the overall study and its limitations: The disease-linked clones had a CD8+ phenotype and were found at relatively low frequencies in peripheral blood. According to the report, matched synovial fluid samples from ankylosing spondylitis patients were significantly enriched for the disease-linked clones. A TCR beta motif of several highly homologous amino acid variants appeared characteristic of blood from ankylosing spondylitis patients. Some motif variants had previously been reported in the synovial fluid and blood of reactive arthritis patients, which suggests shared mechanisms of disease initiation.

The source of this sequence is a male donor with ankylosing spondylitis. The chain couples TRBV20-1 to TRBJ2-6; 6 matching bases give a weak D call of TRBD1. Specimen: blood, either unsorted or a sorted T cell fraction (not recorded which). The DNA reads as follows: TGCAGCACCACAGGACAGTTAAACTCTGGGGCCAACGTCCTGACTTTC. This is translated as CSTTGQLNSGANVLTF.